These 7 T cell receptor beta chains were sequenced from one sample in a study of shared clonotypes between healthy human individuals. The repertoire was sequenced with immunoSEQ multiplex PCR; TCRdb's copy has only in-frame clones and lacks some. The table includes approximately 2,200,000 clones, 85% to 95% detected once. As defined, naive CD8 cells were CD45RO-negative and positively selected for CCR7, with terminally differentiated effector memory CD45RA+ cells excluded. The sequenced sample consisted of naive CD8+ T cells from PBMCs. These receptors originate from a man in his late teens or twenties in good health. Some clones in this sample may be carry-over from other donors' samples.

The rearrangement links TRBV29-1 to TRBJ2-5; possibly TRBD2 for D (6 bases). CDR1 SQVTM and CDR2 ANQGSEA come from the germline V gene. V shed 2 bases and J shed 11 bases, with 21 bases lying between them. This CDR3 region has 14 residues. The CDR3 loop reads CSVETRGLTWEQYF. In DNA, the CDR3 is TGCAGCGTTGAAACGCGGGGACTGACCTGGGAGCAGTACTTC.

The chain combines TRBV10-1 with TRBJ2-7; 11 positions agree with TRBD2. This CDR3 spans 16 amino acids. Germline values: CDR1 WNHNN, CDR2 SYGVQD (reference sequence). The junction had 11 bases not matched to a gene; V was cut back by 7 bases and J by 3 bases. CDR3 amino acids: CASTGLGTSGNYEQYF. CDR3 nucleotides: TGCGCCAGCACCGGCTTAGGGACTAGCGGTAACTACGAGCAGTACTTC.

CDR3 protein: CASSYSGLEQFF. The CDR3 DNA sequence: TGTGCCAGCAGTTACTCGGGACTAGAGCAGTTCTTC. V usage is TRBV6-6 and J usage is TRBJ2-1; 7 bases agree with TRBD2. V shed 0 bases and J 10 bases; nucleotides not matched to a gene: 0. Germline CDR1 is MNHNY and CDR2 is SVGAGI (reference sequence). The CDR3 spans 12 residues.

V usage is TRBV5-4 and J usage is TRBJ1-2; D gene uncertain. The germline V gene encodes CDR1 SGHNT and CDR2 YYREEE (reference sequence). This CDR3 has 14 residues. Trimming stripped 0 bases from V and 4 bases from J, with 10 bases between. CDR3 residues: CASSLETSFYGYTF. Written as DNA, the CDR3 is TGTGCCAGCAGCTTGGAGACCTCCTTCTATGGCTACACCTTC.

The chain recombines TRBV28 with TRBJ1-3; TRBD1 matches at 7 bases. The germline V gene encodes CDR1 MDHEN and CDR2 SYDVKM. J lost 0 bases, V lost 6 bases, and 14 bases had no gene match. The CDR3 sequence is 18 residues long. CDR3 DNA sequence: TGTGCCAGCAGCGGAGGGGGCCAGGACCGGAGCTCTGGAAACACCATATATTTT. It yields the protein CASSGGGQDRSSGNTIYF.

The chain employs TRBV7-6 and TRBJ1-1; no clear D gene. This CDR3 spans 16 amino acids. The V end was cut by 2 bases, the J end by 1 base, with 14 bases between. Germline CDR1 is SGHVS and CDR2 is FNYEAQ. The CDR3 loop is CASSLRGLNTNTEAFF. The DNA of the CDR3 is TGTGCCAGCAGCTTACGGGGTCTGAATACGAACACTGAAGCTTTCTTT.

The chain combines TRBV19 with TRBJ1-2, with D unresolved. V was shortened by 6 bases and J by 8 bases, with 16 bases between the two germline ends. Germline V lookup: CDR1 LNHDA, CDR2 SQIVND (reference sequence). This CDR3 region has 13 residues. The CDR3 sequence is CASSRTMTRGYTF. The CDR3 DNA sequence: TGTGCCAGTAGCCGAACGATGACGAGGGGCTACACCTTC.